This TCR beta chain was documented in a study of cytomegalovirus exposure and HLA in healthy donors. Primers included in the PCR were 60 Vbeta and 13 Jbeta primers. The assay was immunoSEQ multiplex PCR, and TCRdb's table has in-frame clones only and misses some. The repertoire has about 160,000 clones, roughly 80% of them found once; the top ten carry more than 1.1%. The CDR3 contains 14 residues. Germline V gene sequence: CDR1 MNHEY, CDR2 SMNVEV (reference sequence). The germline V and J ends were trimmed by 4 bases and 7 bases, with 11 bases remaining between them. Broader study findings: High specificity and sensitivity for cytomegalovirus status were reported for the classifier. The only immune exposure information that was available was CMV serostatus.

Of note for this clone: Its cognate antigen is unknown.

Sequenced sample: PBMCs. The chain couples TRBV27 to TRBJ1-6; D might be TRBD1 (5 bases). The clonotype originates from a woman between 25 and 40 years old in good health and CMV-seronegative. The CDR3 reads CASSYRIGNSPLHF. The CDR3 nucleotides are TGTGCCAGCAGTTACAGGATCGGAAATTCACCCCTCCACTTT.